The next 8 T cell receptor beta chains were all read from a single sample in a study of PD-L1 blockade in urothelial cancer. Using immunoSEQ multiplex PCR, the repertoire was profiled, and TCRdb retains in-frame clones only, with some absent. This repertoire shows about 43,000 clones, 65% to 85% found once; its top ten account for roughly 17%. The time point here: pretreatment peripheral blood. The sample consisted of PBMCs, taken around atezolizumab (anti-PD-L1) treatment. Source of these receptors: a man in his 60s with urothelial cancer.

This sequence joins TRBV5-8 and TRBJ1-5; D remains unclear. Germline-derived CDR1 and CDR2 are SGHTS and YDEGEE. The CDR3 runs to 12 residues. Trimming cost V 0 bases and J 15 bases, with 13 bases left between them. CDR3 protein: CASSLAGGSLHF. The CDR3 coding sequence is TGTGCCAGCAGCTTGGCCGGCGGGTCGCTGCATTTT.

CDR3: CASRLNPGFDTGELFF. The CDR3 DNA is TGTGCCAGCAGACTTAATCCAGGATTCGACACCGGGGAGCTGTTTTTT. The chain employs TRBV6-4 and TRBJ2-2, with D unclear. The V end lost 6 bases, the J end lost 3 bases, and 17 bases lay between the germline ends. The CDR3 loop spans 16 amino acids. The germline V gene has CDR1 MRHNA and CDR2 SNTAGT.

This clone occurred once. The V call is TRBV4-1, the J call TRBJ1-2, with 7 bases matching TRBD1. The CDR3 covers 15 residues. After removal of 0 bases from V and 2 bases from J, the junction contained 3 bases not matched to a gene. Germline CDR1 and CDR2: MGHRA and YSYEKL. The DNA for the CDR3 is TGCGCCAGCAGCCAAGATACGGGACAGAACTATGGCTACACCTTC. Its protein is CASSQDTGQNYGYTF.

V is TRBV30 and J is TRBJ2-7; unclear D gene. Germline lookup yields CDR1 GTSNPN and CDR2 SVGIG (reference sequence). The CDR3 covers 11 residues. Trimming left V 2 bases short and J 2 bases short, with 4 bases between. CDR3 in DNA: TGTGCCTGGAGTCCCGCCTACGAGCAGTACTTC. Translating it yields CAWSPAYEQYF.

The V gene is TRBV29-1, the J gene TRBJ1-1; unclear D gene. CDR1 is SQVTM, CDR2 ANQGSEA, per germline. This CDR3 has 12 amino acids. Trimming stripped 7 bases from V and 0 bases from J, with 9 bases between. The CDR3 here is CSAEQMNTEAFF. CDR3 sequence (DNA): TGCAGCGCGGAACAGATGAACACTGAAGCTTTCTTT. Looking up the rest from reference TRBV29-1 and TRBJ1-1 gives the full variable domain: SAVISQKPSRDICQRGTSLTIQCQVDSQVTMMFWYRQQPGQSLTLIATANQGSEATYESGFVIDKFPISRPNLTFSTLTVSNMSPEDSSIYLCSAEQMNTEAFFGQGTRLTVV.

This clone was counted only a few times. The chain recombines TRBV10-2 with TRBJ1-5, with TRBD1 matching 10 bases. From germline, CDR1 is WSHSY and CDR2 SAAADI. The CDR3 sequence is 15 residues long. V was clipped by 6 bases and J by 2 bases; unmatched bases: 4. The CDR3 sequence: CASSPGTGGNQPQHF. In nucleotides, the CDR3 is TGCGCCAGCAGCCCCGGGACAGGGGGCAATCAGCCCCAGCATTTT.

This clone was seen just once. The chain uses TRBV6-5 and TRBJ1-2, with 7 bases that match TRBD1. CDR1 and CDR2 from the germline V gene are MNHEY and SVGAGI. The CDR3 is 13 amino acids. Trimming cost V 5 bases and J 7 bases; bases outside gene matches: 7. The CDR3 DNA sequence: TGTGCCAGCAGTCACGGGACAGAGTTTGGCTACACCTTC. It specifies CASSHGTEFGYTF.

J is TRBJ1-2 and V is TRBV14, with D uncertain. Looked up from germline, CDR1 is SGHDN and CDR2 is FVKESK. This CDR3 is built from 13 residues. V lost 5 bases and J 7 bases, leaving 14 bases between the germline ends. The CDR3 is CASSAIALVGYTF. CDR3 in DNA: TGTGCCAGCAGCGCAATAGCGTTGGTTGGCTACACCTTC.